The 2 T cell receptor beta chains below come from one sample, sequenced in a study of early T cells in non-severe SARS-CoV-2 infection. TCRdb re-called the 5' RACE reads through MiXCR, storing one row per CDR3 protein. The top ten hold about 5.4% of the sample, which has some 50,000 distinct CDR3 sequences, 5.4% seen once. The specimen comprised whole blood, sampled at baseline. Receptors originate from an adult who was a healthcare worker with PCR-confirmed SARS-CoV-2 infection or an uninfected control (not recorded which).

A few counts support this clonotype. The J gene is TRBJ2-1, the V gene TRBV6-5; tentatively, D is TRBD2 (6 bases). Trimming stripped 4 bases from V and 4 bases from J, with 14 bases between. Germline CDR1 and CDR2: MNHEY and SVGAGI. The CDR3 is made up of 15 amino acids. The CDR3 spells CASSSLRLDYNEQFF. The CDR3 DNA is TGTGCCAGCAGTTCCCTCAGACTAGATTACAATGAGCAGTTCTTC.

Note on this clonotype: This may arise from a read error, as a much more abundant clone is one base away. The rearrangement joins TRBV7-6 to TRBJ1-5; no firm D call. Trimming stripped 1 base from V and 0 bases from J, with 19 bases between. The CDR3 consists of 19 residues. Germline V CDR1 and CDR2: SGHVS, FNYEAQ. This chain's CDR3 is CASSLVPLSPVFSNQPQHF. The DNA for the CDR3 is TGTGCCAGCAGCTTAGTCCCTCTATCCCCAGTATTTAGCAATCAGCCCCAGCATTTT.